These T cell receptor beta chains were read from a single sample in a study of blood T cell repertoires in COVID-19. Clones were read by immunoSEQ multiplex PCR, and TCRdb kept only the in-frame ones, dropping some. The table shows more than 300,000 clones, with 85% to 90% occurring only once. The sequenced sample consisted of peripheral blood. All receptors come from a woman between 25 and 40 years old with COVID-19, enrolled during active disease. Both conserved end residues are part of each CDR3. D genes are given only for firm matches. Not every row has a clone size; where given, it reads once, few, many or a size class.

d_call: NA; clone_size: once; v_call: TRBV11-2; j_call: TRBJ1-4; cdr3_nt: TGTGCCAGCACCCTGACAGGTTCGGAAGGTGAAAAACTGTTTTTT; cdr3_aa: CASTLTGSEGEKLFF
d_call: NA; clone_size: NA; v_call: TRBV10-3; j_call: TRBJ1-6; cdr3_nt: TGTGCCATCAGTGAGCCTCTGGCTTCACCCCTCCACTTT; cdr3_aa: CAISEPLASPLHF
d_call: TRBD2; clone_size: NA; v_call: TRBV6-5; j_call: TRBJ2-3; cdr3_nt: TGTGCCAGCAGCCGAAGCGGGGCTACAGATACGCAGTATTTT; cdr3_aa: CASSRSGATDTQYF
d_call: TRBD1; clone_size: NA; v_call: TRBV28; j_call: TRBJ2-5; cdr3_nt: TGTGCCAGCAGTTTAGCCGGGACAGTGGGGGAGACCCAGTACTTC; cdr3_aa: CASSLAGTVGETQYF
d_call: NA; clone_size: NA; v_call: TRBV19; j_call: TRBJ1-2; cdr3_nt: TGTGCCAGTAGTACCCGACCACAGGGCCTTGATGGCTACACCTTC; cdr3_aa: CASSTRPQGLDGYTF
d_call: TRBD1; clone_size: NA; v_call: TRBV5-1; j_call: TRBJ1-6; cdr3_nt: TGCGCCAGCAGCTTGGCCTGGGTTAGGGACAGGCGCTACCGCCGTTCACCCCTCCACTTT; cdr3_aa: CASSLAWVRDRRYRRSPLHF
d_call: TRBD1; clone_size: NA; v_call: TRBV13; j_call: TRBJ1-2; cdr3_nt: TGTGCCAGCAGCTTAGAGGTAGGGGACAGGGAAGTCTATGGCTACACCTTC; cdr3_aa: CASSLEVGDREVYGYTF
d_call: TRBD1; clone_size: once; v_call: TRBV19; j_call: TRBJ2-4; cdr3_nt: TGTGCCAGTAGTATTATAGAGACAGGGAAAAACATTCAGTACTTC; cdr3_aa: CASSIIETGKNIQYF
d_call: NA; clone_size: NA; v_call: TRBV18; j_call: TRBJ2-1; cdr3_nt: TGTGCCAGCTCAGAGTACGGGGGACCCTACAATGAGCAGTTCTTC; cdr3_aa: CASSEYGGPYNEQFF
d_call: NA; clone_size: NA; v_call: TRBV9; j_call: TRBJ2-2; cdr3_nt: TGTGCCAGCAGCGTAGTTCAGGGAGGCACCGGGGAGCTGTTTTTT; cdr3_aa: CASSVVQGGTGELFF
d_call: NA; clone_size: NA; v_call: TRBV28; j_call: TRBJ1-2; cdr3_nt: TGTGCCAGCTTCAGTGGGGGGACCTATGGCTACACCTTC; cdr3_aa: CASFSGGTYGYTF
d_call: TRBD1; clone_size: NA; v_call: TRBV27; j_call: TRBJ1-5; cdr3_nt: TGTGCCAGCGGGATGCAGGGGGCCAATCAGCCCCAGCATTTT; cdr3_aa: CASGMQGANQPQHF
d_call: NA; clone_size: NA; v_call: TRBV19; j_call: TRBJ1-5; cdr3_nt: TGTGCCAGTAGTATTATGGGGGAGGGTAGTAGCAATCAGCCCCAGCATTTT; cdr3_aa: CASSIMGEGSSNQPQHF
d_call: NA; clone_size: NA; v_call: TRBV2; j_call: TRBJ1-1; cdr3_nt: TGTGCCAGCAGAGGAGACGGGAGCGCTGAAGCTTTCTTT; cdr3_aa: CASRGDGSAEAFF
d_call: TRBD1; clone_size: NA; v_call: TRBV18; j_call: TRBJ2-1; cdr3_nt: TGTGCCAGTTCACCCATCATTACCGGGACAGGGAACATCCAGTTCTTC; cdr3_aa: CASSPIITGTGNIQFF
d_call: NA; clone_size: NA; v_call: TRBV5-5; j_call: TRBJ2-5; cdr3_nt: TGTGCCAGCAGCTTGATTTCGGGTACCGAAGAGACCCAGTACTTC; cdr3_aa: CASSLISGTEETQYF
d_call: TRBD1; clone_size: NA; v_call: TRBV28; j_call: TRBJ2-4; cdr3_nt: TGTGCCAGCAGTTGGGGGACAGGACTAGCCAAAAACATTCAGTACTTC; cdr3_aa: CASSWGTGLAKNIQYF
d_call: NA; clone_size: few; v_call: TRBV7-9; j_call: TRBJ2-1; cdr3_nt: TGTGCCAGCAGCTTATCCCCGGTAAACAATGAGCAGTTCTTC; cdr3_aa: CASSLSPVNNEQFF
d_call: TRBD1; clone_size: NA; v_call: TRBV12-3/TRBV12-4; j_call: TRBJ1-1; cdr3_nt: TGTGCCAGCAGGCCGACAGGGGTCCTAGAAGCTTTCTTT; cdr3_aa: CASRPTGVLEAFF
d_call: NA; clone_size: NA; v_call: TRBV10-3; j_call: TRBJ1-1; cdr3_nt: TGTGCCATCAGTGGGTCGCAGGGTGAAACTGAAGCTTTCTTT; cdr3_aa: CAISGSQGETEAFF
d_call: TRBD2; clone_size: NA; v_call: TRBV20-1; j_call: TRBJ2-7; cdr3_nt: TGCAGTGCTAGTAGCGGGGGGTCGTCCTACGAGCAGTACTTC; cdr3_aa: CSASSGGSSYEQYF
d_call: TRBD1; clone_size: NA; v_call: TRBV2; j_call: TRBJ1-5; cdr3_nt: TGTGCCAGCACCACGGACAGGGGAGGCAATCAGCCCCAGCATTTT; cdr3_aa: CASTTDRGGNQPQHF
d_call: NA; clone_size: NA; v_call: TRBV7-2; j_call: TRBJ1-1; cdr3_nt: TGTGCCAGCGTATCTTGGAACACTGAAGCTTTCTTT; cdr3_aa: CASVSWNTEAFF
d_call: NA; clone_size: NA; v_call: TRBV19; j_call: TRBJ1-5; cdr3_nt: TGTGCCAGTAGTATCGGGGGAAATCAGCCCCAGCATTTT; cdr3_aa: CASSIGGNQPQHF
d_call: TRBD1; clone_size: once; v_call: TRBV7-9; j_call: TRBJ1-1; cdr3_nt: TGTGCCAGCAGAAAAACAGGGGGCAACAACACTGAAGCTTTCTTT; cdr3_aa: CASRKTGGNNTEAFF
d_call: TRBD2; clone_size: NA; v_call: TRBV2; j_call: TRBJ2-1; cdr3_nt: TGTGCCAGCAGAGAAACTAGCGGGGATTACAATGAGCAGTTCTTC; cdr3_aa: CASRETSGDYNEQFF
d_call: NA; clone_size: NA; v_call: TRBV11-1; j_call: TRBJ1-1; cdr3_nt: TGTGCCAGCAGACTAAGCAGGGTCGGGACTGAAGCTTTCTTT; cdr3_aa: CASRLSRVGTEAFF
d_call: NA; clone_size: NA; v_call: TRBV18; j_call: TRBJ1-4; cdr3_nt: TGTGCCAGCTCAGCCGCCGGGGAAATGGGTGAAAAACTGTTTTTT; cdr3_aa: CASSAAGEMGEKLFF